The entry below gives a single TCR beta chain sequence along with its context. As the CDR3 is not closed by the conserved phenylalanine or tryptophan, this likely results from a read error. Alongside a J-beta primer mix, a sample-barcoded 5' primer served in a second PCR lasting roughly 7 to 11 cycles. MiXCR, applied by TCRdb to the 5' RACE reads, yields one record per CDR3 protein. The sample lists more than 650,000 distinct CDR3 sequences, roughly 24% occurring once. With 8 bases removed from V and 8 bases from J, the gap between germline ends came to 12 bases. Germline V lookup: CDR1 KGHSH, CDR2 LQKENI. CDR3 length: 12 amino acids. The entry originates in a study of blood T cells in healthy people across ages. These data are also associated with another study on T cells of mothers and their children.

The genes are TRBV18 and TRBJ1-4; no reliable D call. This TCR was sampled from a boy aged 10-17 years in good health. The sample taken for sequencing was blood. CDR3 nucleotides: TGTGCCAGCCAGAGTGGAGAGGAAAAACTGTTTTTG. Amino acid sequence: CASQSGEEKLFL.